A selection of T cell receptor beta chains follows, all from one sample in a study of blood T cell repertoires in COVID-19. Clones were read by immunoSEQ multiplex PCR, and TCRdb kept only the in-frame ones, dropping some. The table includes around 84,000 clones, about 82% detected once. The sequenced material came from peripheral blood. The source is a man aged 80 or over with active or convalescent COVID-19. Each CDR3 is given with its conserved first and last residue. A D gene is named only where the DNA matches it firmly. Only some rows state a clone size, as once, few, many or a class for expanded clones.

d_call j_call v_call clone_size cdr3_length cdr3_aa cdr3_nt
NA TRBJ1-6 TRBV6-6 NA 14 CASSTELYNSPLHF TGTGCCAGCAGTACCGAACTCTATAATTCACCCCTCCACTTT
TRBD1 TRBJ1-1 TRBV5-1 NA 14 CASSATGGYTEAFF TGCGCCAGCAGCGCGACAGGGGGCTACACTGAAGCTTTCTTT
NA TRBJ1-5 TRBV30 few 13 CAWSTDSNQPQHF TGTGCCTGGAGTACTGATAGCAATCAGCCCCAGCATTTT
NA TRBJ2-5 TRBV24-1 NA 12 CATSFPGETQYF TGTGCCACCAGTTTCCCCGGGGAGACCCAGTACTTC
TRBD2 TRBJ2-1 TRBV24-1 NA 19 CATSGTGTSGREFINEQFF TGTGCCACCAGTGGAACCGGGACTAGCGGGAGGGAGTTTATCAATGAGCAGTTCTTC
NA TRBJ2-2 TRBV24-1 NA 12 CATQQNTGELFF TGTGCCACCCAACAGAACACCGGGGAGCTGTTTTTT
TRBD1 TRBJ1-1 TRBV5-1 NA 14 CASSSVQGGTEAFF TGCGCCAGCAGCTCCGTACAGGGGGGCACTGAAGCTTTCTTT
NA TRBJ2-4 TRBV5-1 NA 15 CASSPHREGGNIQYF TGCGCCAGCAGCCCGCACAGGGAGGGTGGCAACATTCAGTACTTC
NA TRBJ1-2 TRBV28 NA 16 CASSLGEEGVNYGYTF TGTGCCAGCAGTTTAGGCGAGGAAGGGGTTAACTATGGCTACACCTTC
NA TRBJ1-3 TRBV6-5 NA 14 CASRPPRGGNTIYF TGTGCCAGCAGGCCCCCGCGGGGAGGGAACACCATATATTTT
NA TRBJ2-3 TRBV7-9 NA 15 CASSLGAGPTDTQYF TGTGCCAGCAGCTTAGGTGCGGGACCCACAGATACGCAGTATTTT
NA TRBJ1-5 TRBV6-6 NA 16 CASRATDSLSNQPQHF TGTGCCAGCAGGGCAACAGACAGTCTTAGCAATCAGCCCCAGCATTTT
NA TRBJ1-3 TRBV11-2 NA 16 CASSLGAASSGNTIYF TGTGCCAGCAGCTTGGGAGCAGCGAGCTCTGGAAACACCATATATTTT
TRBD1 TRBJ1-2 TRBV6-5 once 14 CASSQGGRENGYTF TGTGCCAGCAGCCAAGGGGGCAGGGAAAATGGCTACACCTTC
NA TRBJ1-3 TRBV10-3 NA 14 CATAAGISGNTIYF TGTGCCACCGCTGCGGGCATCTCTGGAAACACCATATATTTT
NA TRBJ1-5 TRBV7-2 NA 14 CASSLASGNQPQHF TGTGCCAGCAGCTTAGCCAGTGGTAATCAGCCCCAGCATTTT
NA TRBJ2-3 TRBV19 NA 13 CASSRASTDTQYF TGTGCCAGTAGTCGCGCTAGCACAGATACGCAGTATTTT
TRBD1 TRBJ1-5 TRBV5-1 NA 16 CASSLEGTGNNQPQHF TGCGCCAGCAGCTTGGAAGGGACAGGGAACAATCAGCCCCAGCATTTT
NA TRBJ1-5 TRBV6-6 NA 15 CASSYLRGLGQPQHF TGTGCCAGCAGTTACCTCAGGGGCCTGGGTCAGCCCCAGCATTTT
NA TRBJ2-3 TRBV7-9 NA 13 CASSQTRTDTQYF TGTGCCAGCAGCCAGACCAGGACAGATACGCAGTATTTT
NA TRBJ1-1 TRBV30 NA 13 CAWSVSQNTEAFF TGTGCCTGGAGTGTATCCCAGAACACTGAAGCTTTCTTT
TRBD1 TRBJ1-5 TRBV28 NA 15 CASGPRTGGRQPQHF TGTGCCAGCGGCCCTCGGACAGGGGGCCGCCAGCCCCAGCATTTT
TRBD2 TRBJ2-1 TRBV24-1 NA 17 CATSPGLAGVGYNEQFF TGTGCCACCAGCCCCGGACTAGCGGGAGTCGGTTACAATGAGCAGTTCTTC